Described below is a single T cell receptor (beta chain) sequence and its context. The sample originates from a study of chemoradiotherapy in HPV16-positive cancers. About the research overall: Candidate HPV-specific T-cell clones and common TCR motifs came from functional assays in two HPV16-positive patients.

Over chemoradiotherapy, repertoires were sampled more than once. The CDR3 spans 14 residues. CDR1 and CDR2 from the germline V gene are SGHRS and YFSETQ. The V end lost 2 bases, the J end lost 2 bases, and 8 bases lay between the germline ends. The repertoire was sequenced with immunoSEQ multiplex PCR; TCRdb's copy has only in-frame clones and lacks some. The sample lists 13,000 or so clones, roughly 88% seen once, with roughly 5.5% in the top ten. This sequence joins TRBV5-1 and TRBJ1-3; D not resolved. The source material was blood, sampled from a patient who underwent chemoradiotherapy. The receptor was isolated from a human donor with HPV-associated anogenital cancer. CDR3 DNA sequence: TGCGCCAGCAGCTTTACAGTGGCTGGAAACACCATATATTTT. Its translation is CASSFTVAGNTIYF.